The next 19 T cell receptor beta chains were all read from a single sample in a study of T cell clones after liver transplantation. Measured with immunoSEQ multiplex PCR; TCRdb has only the in-frame clones, and not every one. Among around 21,000 clones, 85% to 95% were seen once, and the ten largest hold just under 25%. The sequencing used CD8+ T cells from blood, collected roughly 26 months after liver transplant. The receptors were gathered from a human patient who received a liver transplant. The graft donor may have contributed some T cells.

The rearrangement uses TRBV9 and TRBJ1-4; D ambiguous. Germline V gene data show CDR1 as SGDLS and CDR2 as YYNGEE. CDR3 length equals 12 residues. Deletions cut 2 bases from V and 4 bases from J, with 3 bases between. CDR3 DNA: TGTGCCAGCAGCGTCGATAATGAAAAACTGTTTTTT. Amino acids: CASSVDNEKLFF.

The chain combines TRBV11-2 with TRBJ2-3, with D perhaps being TRBD1 or TRBD2 (5 bases each). The germline V and J ends were trimmed by 6 bases and 5 bases, with 18 bases remaining between them. The CDR3 extends over 15 amino acids. Per germline, CDR1 SGHAT and CDR2 FQNNGV. The CDR3 here is CASRRDRSLGDTQYF. CDR3 in DNA: TGTGCCAGCAGGAGGGACCGTTCTCTTGGAGATACGCAGTATTTT. Full variable domain (remainder filled in from reference TRBV11-2 and TRBJ2-3): EAGVAQSPRYKIIEKRQSVAFWCNPISGHATLYWYQQILGQGPKLLIQFQNNGVVDDSQLPKDRFSAERLKGVDSTLKIQPAKLEDSAVYLCASRRDRSLGDTQYFGPGTRLTVL.

Written as DNA, the CDR3 is TGCAGCGTTGAATTTTTTCGGACAGGGAGCACAGATACGCAGTATTTT. Translating it yields CSVEFFRTGSTDTQYF. The V and J genes are TRBV29-1 and TRBJ2-3; 8 nucleotides match TRBD1. In germline, CDR1 is SQVTM, CDR2 ANQGSEA. J gave up 0 bases and V 2 bases, and 7 bases lay outside the gene matches. The CDR3 is made up of 16 amino acids.

The chain is built from TRBV4-1 and TRBJ2-7; D is unresolved. Trimming shortened V by 0 bases and J by 2 bases, and 11 bases separated the two germline ends. The CDR3 runs to 15 residues. Looked up from germline, CDR1 is MGHRA and CDR2 is YSYEKL. The CDR3 DNA reads as TGCGCCAGCAGCCAAGATAACGGACCAACCTACGAGCAGTACTTC. It is translated as CASSQDNGPTYEQYF.

J is TRBJ1-1 and V is TRBV2; 7 nucleotides agree with TRBD1. The germline V gene has CDR1 SNHLY and CDR2 FYNNEI. This CDR3 is built from 12 residues. The V segment lost 4 bases and the J segment 6 bases; nucleotides outside the gene matches: 2. In nucleotides, the CDR3 is TGTGCCAGCAGTGGGGACAGTCCTGAAGCTTTCTTT. This translates into CASSGDSPEAFF.

The chain recombines TRBV27 with TRBJ2-7; D unresolved. This CDR3 is built from 12 residues. Germline CDR1 MNHEY, CDR2 SMNVEV (reference sequence). V was pared by 5 bases and J by 0 bases, with 5 bases between. The CDR3: CASSLRSYEQYF. CDR3 bases: TGTGCCAGCAGTCTCCGCTCCTACGAGCAGTACTTC.

The rearrangement links TRBV23-1 to TRBJ2-3; the D is unclear. TRBV23-1 is assigned to the ORF class and has an uncertain function. This CDR3 is built from 16 residues. Trimming cost V 5 bases and J 0 bases, with 15 bases left between them. CDR3 in amino acids: CASSCHVAVSTDTQYF. CDR3 in DNA: TGCGCCAGCAGTTGTCATGTAGCCGTTAGCACAGATACGCAGTATTTT.

The J gene is TRBJ2-3, the V gene TRBV9; maybe TRBD2 (5 bases). Germline values: CDR1 SGDLS, CDR2 YYNGEE. The CDR3 length is 13 residues. The V and J ends lost 3 bases and 2 bases respectively, with 7 bases between them. The CDR3 coding sequence is TGTGCCAGCAGCGCCGGGGACACAGATACGCAGTATTTT. Protein product: CASSAGDTDTQYF.

The genes are TRBV11-3 and TRBJ2-1, with D perhaps TRBD2 (6 bases). V was clipped by 5 bases and J by 6 bases, with 11 bases between them. The CDR3 has 13 residues. The germline gives CDR1 SGHNT, CDR2 YENEEA. The CDR3 DNA follows: TGTGCCAGCAGCGGAGGGGCCGGCAATGAGCAGTTCTTC. It yields the protein CASSGGAGNEQFF.

V usage is TRBV2 and J usage is TRBJ1-5; 10 nucleotides line up with TRBD1. Germline-derived CDR1 and CDR2 are SNHLY and FYNNEI. J gave up 6 bases and V 6 bases, and 8 bases lay outside the gene matches. The CDR3 has 15 amino acids. CDR3 coding DNA: TGTGCCAGCAGGACAGGGGGCGGGACCGGTCAGCCCCAGCATTTT. Protein sequence: CASRTGGGTGQPQHF.

The gene calls are TRBV9 and TRBJ2-3; D remains ambiguous. V shed 4 bases and J shed 6 bases, with 12 bases lying between them. The germline V gene encodes CDR1 SGDLS and CDR2 YYNGEE. The CDR3 consists of 13 residues. CDR3 loop: CASSPPGGDTQYF. The CDR3 nucleotides are TGTGCCAGCAGCCCCCCCGGTGGTGATACGCAGTATTTT.

This chain joins TRBV29-1 and TRBJ2-1; perhaps D is TRBD1 or TRBD2 (5 bases each). Germline values: CDR1 SQVTM, CDR2 ANQGSEA. The CDR3 is 13 amino acids. V was trimmed by 1 base and J by 5 bases, leaving 9 bases between them. CDR3 sequence reads: CSVEGGSHNEQFF. The CDR3, as DNA: TGCAGCGTTGAAGGGGGGTCTCACAATGAGCAGTTCTTC.

CDR3 loop: CASRPTGTDNQPQHF. The CDR3 DNA reads as TGCGCCAGCAGACCAACCGGGACAGACAATCAGCCCCAGCATTTT. This chain uses TRBV10-1 with TRBJ1-5, with TRBD1 matching 7 bases. The CDR3 covers 15 residues. V trimming: 6 bases; J trimming: 3 bases; junction bases outside the gene matches: 8. Per the germline V gene, CDR1 is WNHNN and CDR2 is SYGVQD (reference sequence).

The chain couples TRBV28 to TRBJ2-7, with 7 nucleotides matching TRBD2. Germline V gene lookup returns CDR1 MDHEN and CDR2 SYDVKM. This CDR3 contains 13 residues. V lost 2 bases to trimming and J lost 2 bases; unmatched junction nucleotides: 0. CDR3 coding DNA: TGTGCCAGCAGTTTACGGGGGGCCTACGAGCAGTACTTC. It translates to CASSLRGAYEQYF. Filled out from reference TRBV28 and TRBJ2-7, the complete variable domain reads DVKVTQSSRYLVKRTGEKVFLECVQDMDHENMFWYRQDPGLGLRLIYFSYDVKMKEKGDIPEGYSVSREKKERFSLILESASTNQTSMYLCASSLRGAYEQYFGPGTRLTVT.

In its sample, this clone was seen once. The V gene is TRBV7-9, the J gene TRBJ2-5; D is unclear. The germline V and J ends were trimmed by 8 bases and 6 bases, with 13 bases remaining between them. The CDR3 loop spans 12 amino acids. Germline V gives CDR1 SEHNR, CDR2 FQNEAQ (reference sequence). CDR3 protein: CASQIGVQTQYF. The CDR3 bases are TGTGCCAGCCAAATTGGCGTACAGACCCAGTACTTC. Supplemented by reference TRBV7-9 and TRBJ2-5, the full variable domain reads DTGVSQNPRHKITKRGQNVTFRCDPISEHNRLYWYRQTLGQGPEFLTYFQNEAQLEKSRLLSDRFSAERPKGSFSTLEIQRTEQGDSAMYLCASQIGVQTQYFGPGTRLLVL.

The table lists this clone with a count of one. The chain joins TRBV25-1 to TRBJ2-1; 7 nucleotides line up with TRBD1. The CDR3 has 13 residues. Germline trimming cut 7 bases from V and 1 base from J; bases unmatched to any gene: 1. CDR1 and CDR2 from the germline V gene are MGHDK and SYGVNS. The CDR3 DNA follows: TGTGCCAGCACAGGGGGATCCTACAATGAGCAGTTCTTC. It codes for CASTGGSYNEQFF.

The chain employs TRBV7-9 and TRBJ2-7; perhaps D is TRBD1 or TRBD2 (5 bases each). In germline, CDR1 is SEHNR, CDR2 FQNEAQ (reference sequence). Deletions cut 4 bases from V and 0 bases from J, with 16 bases between. There are 16 residues in the CDR3. The CDR3: CASSSRLDGTSYEQYF. The CDR3 region has the DNA TGTGCCAGCAGCTCACGATTAGACGGGACCTCCTACGAGCAGTACTTC. Complete variable domain (other parts from reference TRBV7-9 and TRBJ2-7): DTGVSQNPRHKITKRGQNVTFRCDPISEHNRLYWYRQTLGQGPEFLTYFQNEAQLEKSRLLSDRFSAERPKGSFSTLEIQRTEQGDSAMYLCASSSRLDGTSYEQYFGPGTRLTVT.

The V call is TRBV7-9, the J call TRBJ2-7, with 8 bases fitting TRBD1. This CDR3 has 14 amino acids. Germline assignment: CDR1 SEHNR and CDR2 FQNEAQ (reference sequence). The V and J ends lost 1 base and 5 bases, in that order; junction bases with no gene match: 4. The DNA for the CDR3 is TGTGCCAGCAGCTTAGGTCAGGGGGCCGACGAGCAGTACTTC. As protein: CASSLGQGADEQYF.

With respect to this clone: A much bigger clone sits one base away, suggesting this may be a read error. This chain joins TRBV5-1 and TRBJ2-2, with unresolved D. Trimming cost V 6 bases and J 7 bases, with 16 bases left between them. The CDR3 covers 14 residues. Germline values: CDR1 SGHRS, CDR2 YFSETQ. The CDR3 DNA is TGCGCCAGCAACGGCCCTATGACGGGCGGGGAGCTGTTTTTT. Amino acid sequence: CASNGPMTGGELFF.